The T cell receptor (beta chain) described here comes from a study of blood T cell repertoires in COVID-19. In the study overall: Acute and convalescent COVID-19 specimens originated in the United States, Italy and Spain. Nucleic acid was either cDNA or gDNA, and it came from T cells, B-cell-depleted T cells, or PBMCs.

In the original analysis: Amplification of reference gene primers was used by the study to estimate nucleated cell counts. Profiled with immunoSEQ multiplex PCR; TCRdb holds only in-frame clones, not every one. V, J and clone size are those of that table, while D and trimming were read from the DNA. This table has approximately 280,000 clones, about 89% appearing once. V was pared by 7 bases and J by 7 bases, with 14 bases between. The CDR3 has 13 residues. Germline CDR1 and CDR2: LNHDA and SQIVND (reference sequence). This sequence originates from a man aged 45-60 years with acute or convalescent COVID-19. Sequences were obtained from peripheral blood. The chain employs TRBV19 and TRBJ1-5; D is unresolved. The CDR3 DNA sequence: TGTGCCAGTACCCCAACGGGAAAGCAGCCCCAGCATTTT. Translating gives CASTPTGKQPQHF.